These T cell receptor beta chains were read from a single sample in a study of identical twins. TCRdb itself ran the 5' RACE reads through MiXCR, one entry per CDR3 protein. The sample lists about 550,000 distinct CDR3 sequences, approximately 20% seen once, with around 0.5% in the top ten. These data were also reused for a study on yellow fever vaccine responses in identical twins.

The sequenced sample was CD4+ T cells sorted from blood. The receptors shown here come from a woman between 18 and 30 years old in good health. Both conserved end residues are part of each CDR3. A D gene is named only where the DNA matches it firmly. Clone sizes are given selectively: once, few, many, or a class where the clone is expanded.

size	V	J	D	CDR3	DNA
few	TRBV28	TRBJ2-1	TRBD2	CASRTSGEHNEQFF	TGTGCCAGCAGGACTAGCGGGGAACACAATGAGCAGTTCTTC
many	TRBV11-2	TRBJ2-1	TRBD2	CASSAGLAGTYNEQFF	TGTGCCAGCAGCGCGGGACTAGCGGGAACCTACAATGAGCAGTTCTTC
.	TRBV3-1	TRBJ2-1	.	CACSRKRAAILPYNEQFF	TGTGCCTGCAGCCGCAAAAGGGCTGCGATCCTTCCTTACAATGAGCAGTTCTTC
few	TRBV12-3/TRBV12-4	TRBJ1-4	.	CASTLGGANEKLFF	TGTGCCAGCACCTTAGGGGGGGCTAATGAAAAACTGTTTTTT
few	TRBV5-1	TRBJ2-2	.	CASSLRLEGGTGELFF	TGCGCCAGCAGCTTGAGGCTAGAGGGAGGCACCGGGGAGCTGTTTTTT
once	TRBV2	TRBJ1-5	.	CASRIQGNNQPQHF	TGTGCCAGCAGGATACAGGGCAACAATCAGCCCCAGCATTTT
.	TRBV7-9	TRBJ2-1	TRBD2	CASSFPGLAGVTEQFF	TGTGCCAGCAGCTTTCCGGGACTAGCGGGAGTCACTGAGCAGTTCTTC
.	TRBV24-1	TRBJ2-3	TRBD1	CATSEPGTGFTDTQYF	TGTGCCACCAGTGAACCCGGGACAGGGTTCACAGATACGCAGTATTTT
few	TRBV12-3/TRBV12-4	TRBJ1-1	TRBD1	CASSSTETGPTNTEAFF	TGTGCCAGCAGTTCTACTGAGACAGGGCCAACAAACACTGAAGCTTTCTTT
.	TRBV5-1	TRBJ2-1	.	CASSLPQGINEQFF	TGCGCCAGCAGCCTCCCCCAGGGAATCAATGAGCAGTTCTTC
.	TRBV20-1	TRBJ2-5	TRBD1	CSAQTRTGGRRQETQYF	TGCAGTGCTCAAACTCGAACAGGGGGACGACGACAAGAGACCCAGTACTTC
.	TRBV15	TRBJ1-4	.	CATSRGWDFSNEKLFF	TGTGCCACCAGCCGTGGGTGGGACTTTTCTAATGAAAAACTGTTTTTT
few	TRBV7-3	TRBJ2-2	TRBD1	CASGQGGGSGELFF	TGTGCCAGCGGACAGGGGGGAGGTTCCGGGGAGCTGTTTTTT
few	TRBV19	TRBJ2-3	.	CASSIRTATDTQYF	TGTGCCAGTAGTATACGGACAGCCACAGATACGCAGTATTTT
few	TRBV5-1	TRBJ2-3	.	CASRSSYTDTQYF	TGCGCCAGCAGGTCATCTTACACAGATACGCAGTATTTT
few	TRBV20-1	TRBJ2-2	TRBD2	CSARRLAGNTGELFF	TGCAGTGCTAGAAGACTAGCGGGGAACACCGGGGAGCTGTTTTTT
.	TRBV5-1	TRBJ2-7	TRBD1	CASSELWDRGGEQYF	TGCGCCAGCAGCGAGCTGTGGGACAGGGGCGGCGAGCAGTACTTC
few	TRBV6-2/TRBV6-3	TRBJ2-3	.	CASSFVGDTQYF	TGTGCCAGCAGTTTCGTCGGGGACACGCAGTATTTT
few	TRBV19	TRBJ1-5	.	CASSVGNSNQPQHF	TGTGCCAGTAGTGTCGGGAATAGCAATCAGCCCCAGCATTTT
.	TRBV6-1	TRBJ2-1	.	CAAGVLSVDNEQFF	TGTGCAGCCGGCGTTTTGAGCGTCGACAATGAGCAGTTCTTC
.	TRBV29-1	TRBJ2-1	.	CSVDYRLRNEQFF	TGCAGCGTTGATTATAGGCTGCGGAATGAGCAGTTCTTC
few	TRBV20-1	TRBJ1-3	.	CSAQLPDGNTIYF	TGCAGTGCGCAACTCCCGGATGGAAACACCATATATTTT
.	TRBV12-3/TRBV12-4	TRBJ2-7	TRBD2	CASSFVAGGAYEQYF	TGTGCCAGCAGTTTTGTAGCGGGAGGGGCCTACGAGCAGTACTTC
few	TRBV28	TRBJ1-1	.	CASSLSFVRAFF	TGTGCCAGCAGTTTAAGCTTTGTGAGAGCTTTCTTT
.	TRBV10-3	TRBJ2-1	.	CAISVDISSYNEQFF	TGTGCCATCAGTGTCGACATCAGCTCCTACAATGAGCAGTTCTTC
few	TRBV7-9	TRBJ2-3	.	CASSLADVTQYF	TGTGCCAGCAGCTTAGCTGATGTTACGCAGTATTTT
.	TRBV5-1	TRBJ2-3	TRBD1	CASSSGTGVDTQYF	TGCGCCAGCAGCAGCGGGACAGGGGTGGATACGCAGTATTTT
many	TRBV21-1	TRBJ2-2	.	CASSKRATDTGELFF	TGTGCCAGCAGCAAAAGGGCGACAGACACCGGGGAGCTGTTTTTT
few	TRBV10-2	TRBJ1-2	.	CASSEQGPASYTF	TGCGCCAGCAGTGAGCAAGGCCCTGCCTCCTACACCTTC
.	TRBV2	TRBJ1-1	.	CASSEQGFNTEAFF	TGTGCCAGCAGTGAACAGGGGTTCAACACTGAAGCTTTCTTT
few	TRBV4-1	TRBJ2-1	.	CASSQVMGNGAVFRNEQFF	TGCGCCAGCAGCCAAGTAATGGGTAACGGGGCCGTCTTCCGCAATGAGCAGTTCTTC
few	TRBV3-1	TRBJ2-2	.	CASSLRLDYTGELFF	TGTGCCAGCAGCCTTAGACTGGATTACACCGGGGAGCTGTTTTTT
many	TRBV5-5	TRBJ2-1	.	CASRAKGGEQFF	TGTGCCAGCAGGGCCAAGGGGGGTGAGCAGTTCTTC
many	TRBV12-3/TRBV12-4	TRBJ2-1	.	CASSRVDEQFF	TGTGCCAGCAGCCGAGTAGATGAGCAGTTCTTC
.	TRBV20-1	TRBJ2-5	.	CSAPFSVGETQYF	TGCAGTGCCCCCTTTAGCGTCGGAGAGACCCAGTACTTC
few	TRBV10-3	TRBJ2-1	TRBD1	CASRDSPYNEQFF	TGTGCCAGCAGGGACAGTCCCTACAATGAGCAGTTCTTC
few	TRBV25-1	TRBJ2-1	TRBD2	CASSDPPGTSGSFNEQFF	TGTGCCAGCAGTGATCCGCCCGGGACTAGCGGGAGTTTCAATGAGCAGTTCTTC
.	TRBV20-1	TRBJ2-6	.	CSASTGKGAGANVLTF	TGCAGTGCTAGTACAGGGAAAGGAGCTGGGGCCAACGTCCTGACTTTC
.	TRBV10-3	TRBJ1-1	.	CAISALNTEAFF	TGTGCCATCAGCGCCTTAAACACTGAAGCTTTCTTT
few	TRBV7-9	TRBJ1-2	TRBD1	CASSLEVQGGYYGYTF	TGTGCCAGCAGCTTAGAGGTTCAGGGGGGTTACTATGGCTACACCTTC
.	TRBV12-3/TRBV12-4	TRBJ1-4	.	CASSFGLGANEKLFF	TGTGCCAGCAGTTTCGGGTTAGGAGCTAATGAAAAACTGTTTTTT
few	TRBV3-1	TRBJ2-2	.	CASSRPTGYTGELFF	TGTGCCAGCAGCCGACCGACAGGTTACACCGGGGAGCTGTTTTTT
.	TRBV7-9	TRBJ2-2	.	CASSLVRTRNTGELFF	TGTGCCAGCAGCTTAGTGCGGACCAGGAACACCGGGGAGCTGTTTTTT
few	TRBV10-3	TRBJ2-1	TRBD2	CAISDPGGTRKNNEQFF	TGTGCCATCAGTGATCCCGGGGGGACCCGGAAAAACAATGAGCAGTTCTTC
once	TRBV7-6	TRBJ2-1	TRBD2	CASSLGSGRINEQFF	TGTGCCAGCAGCCTTGGTAGCGGGAGAATCAATGAGCAGTTCTTC
few	TRBV25-1	TRBJ2-7	.	CASARQGGSYEQYF	TGTGCCAGCGCCAGGCAGGGGGGCTCCTACGAGCAGTACTTC
few	TRBV7-9	TRBJ1-1	.	CASSQSGILNTEAFF	TGTGCCAGCAGCCAATCGGGGATATTGAACACTGAAGCTTTCTTT
few	TRBV7-9	TRBJ2-3	.	CASSLHKDTQYF	TGTGCCAGCAGCTTACACAAAGATACGCAGTATTTT
few	TRBV7-7	TRBJ2-1	.	CASSPQGKGVNEQFF	TGTGCCAGCAGCCCTCAGGGGAAAGGGGTCAATGAGCAGTTCTTC
few	TRBV10-3	TRBJ2-1	.	CAISSVESSYNEQFF	TGTGCCATCAGTAGCGTCGAGAGCTCCTACAATGAGCAGTTCTTC